Sequencing of this T cell receptor beta chain was carried out in a study of a mutant IDH1 vaccine in newly diagnosed glioma. Study at large: The V12 visit happened in week 35, and the V13 visit happened in week 47. The study's findings and limits: Shifts in the top peripheral T cell clonotypes seemed unrelated to pseudoprogression.

The time point here: week 35, safety follow-up. Doses comprised 300 ug of mutant IDH1 20-mer peptide each, plus topical imiquimod. CDR3 size: 15 residues. Unmatched junction bases numbered 5, after V lost 4 bases and J lost 1 base. Germline V gene sequence: CDR1 SGHAT, CDR2 FQNNGV. The method was immunoSEQ multiplex PCR; TCRdb's version includes in-frame clones alone and lacks a portion of them. The sample records around 32,000 clones, roughly 80% being singletons. Remarks on this clone: What it binds is not known.

The V gene is TRBV11-2, the J gene TRBJ1-1; TRBD1 agrees at 8 bases. Source: PBMCs, taken from a glioma patient whose treatment included an IDH1 peptide vaccine. This sequence originates from a woman under 30 with glioma. The CDR3 DNA follows: TGTGCCAGCAGCTCCCCGGGACAGGAGAACACTGAAGCTTTCTTT. Amino acid sequence: CASSSPGQENTEAFF.